One and the same sample provided the 19 T cell receptor beta chains below, sequenced in a study of cytomegalovirus exposure and HLA in healthy donors. TCRdb's table, derived via immunoSEQ multiplex PCR, lists solely in-frame clones and lacks some. Here the sample spans roughly 350,000 clones, approximately 90% being singletons. Sequencing input: PBMCs. All receptors derive from a woman aged 18 to 35 in good health and CMV-seronegative.

The rearrangement uses TRBV27 and TRBJ2-1; 9 bases are a match to TRBD1. J was trimmed by 7 bases and V by 8 bases; bases with no gene match: 9. Germline assignment: CDR1 MNHEY and CDR2 SMNVEV (reference sequence). This CDR3 is built from 14 residues. The CDR3 here is CASRTGTGRNEQFF. Here the CDR3 DNA reads TGTGCCAGCCGCACCGGGACAGGGAGGAATGAGCAGTTCTTC.

The V gene is TRBV5-1, the J gene TRBJ2-7; the D gene is possibly TRBD2 (6 bases). Germline CDR1 is SGHRS and CDR2 is YFSETQ. Trimming stripped 0 bases from V and 1 base from J, with 17 bases between. The CDR3 is made up of 17 amino acids. The CDR3 DNA reads as TGCGCCAGCAGCTTGGAACCGCGGGAATTGGGTTCCTACGAGCAGTACTTC. Translating gives CASSLEPRELGSYEQYF.

V gene TRBV28 combines with J gene TRBJ1-5; D unclear. Germline-derived CDR1 and CDR2 are MDHEN and SYDVKM. CDR3 length equals 11 residues. Trimming pared 5 bases from V and 6 bases from J, leaving 5 bases between. As DNA, the CDR3 is TGTGCCAGCAGTCCCAGTCAGCCCCAGCATTTT. This translates into CASSPSQPQHF. Supplemented by reference TRBV28 and TRBJ1-5, the full variable domain reads DVKVTQSSRYLVKRTGEKVFLECVQDMDHENMFWYRQDPGLGLRLIYFSYDVKMKEKGDIPEGYSVSREKKERFSLILESASTNQTSMYLCASSPSQPQHFGDGTRLSIL.

The rearrangement links TRBV19 to TRBJ1-1; D is perhaps TRBD1 (5 bases). Looked up from germline, CDR1 is LNHDA and CDR2 is SQIVND (reference sequence). CDR3 length: 14 residues. V shed 3 bases and J shed 3 bases, with 11 bases lying between them. CDR3 region: CASSIAGTHTEAFF. CDR3 sequence (DNA): TGTGCCAGTAGTATTGCAGGGACTCACACTGAAGCTTTCTTT.

The rearrangement links TRBV6-5 to TRBJ1-2; TRBD1 matches at 7 bases. Per the germline V gene, CDR1 is MNHEY and CDR2 is SVGAGI. The CDR3 has 16 amino acids. J lost 0 bases, V lost 4 bases, and 8 bases had no gene match. The CDR3 DNA is TGTGCCAGCAGTTCCCCTGGGACAGTAGCTAACTATGGCTACACCTTC. This encodes CASSSPGTVANYGYTF.

This clone has just one count. The genes are TRBV7-3 and TRBJ2-3; a weak D match, TRBD1 (6 bases). Germline V gene lookup returns CDR1 SGHTA and CDR2 FQGTGA. V was pared by 5 bases and J by 1 base, with 13 bases between. This CDR3 is built from 15 residues. This CDR3 is CASSTQGSGTDTQYF. The CDR3, as DNA: TGTGCCAGCAGCACCCAGGGGTCGGGCACAGATACGCAGTATTTT.

The DNA of the CDR3 is TGCGCCAGCAGCTTCTCAGTCCTGGCGGACAATGAGCAGTTCTTC. Its protein product is CASSFSVLADNEQFF. The V gene is TRBV5-1, the J gene TRBJ2-1; D is ambiguous. V lost 2 bases, J lost 5 bases, and 14 bases lay in between. The CDR3 extends over 15 amino acids. Germline loops: CDR1 SGHRS, CDR2 YFSETQ.

This clone was observed a handful of times. The rearrangement links TRBV28 to TRBJ1-2; possibly TRBD1 for D (5 bases). Trimming took 4 bases from V and 4 from J, leaving 19 bases between them. This CDR3 has 16 residues. Germline CDR1 is MDHEN and CDR2 is SYDVKM. The CDR3 loop reads CASSSPWPGEGYGYTF. The CDR3 DNA reads TGTGCCAGCAGTTCCCCCTGGCCGGGGGAAGGCTATGGCTACACCTTC.

V and J are TRBV5-1 and TRBJ2-3; 7 nucleotides align to TRBD2. The CDR3 sequence is 14 residues long. V was clipped by 4 bases and J by 3 bases; unmatched bases: 5. Germline loops: CDR1 SGHRS, CDR2 YFSETQ. The CDR3 coding sequence is TGCGCCAGCAGCCTCACTAGCGAGACAGATACGCAGTATTTT. It codes for CASSLTSETDTQYF.

The CDR3 DNA is TGTGCCAGCAGCTCCACGGACAGGGATAAGAGCTCTGGGGCCAACGTCCTGACTTTC. Translated, it gives CASSSTDRDKSSGANVLTF. The rearrangement uses TRBV7-9 and TRBJ2-6, with 8 bases identical to TRBD1. This CDR3 spans 19 amino acids. Per the germline V gene, CDR1 is SEHNR and CDR2 is FQNEAQ (reference sequence). Trimming took 4 bases from V and 0 from J; bases not matched to a gene: 11.

The chain couples TRBV18 to TRBJ2-1; 13 nucleotides agree with TRBD2. The CDR3 consists of 23 residues. V shed 2 bases and J 5 bases; nucleotides not matched to a gene: 24. Per germline, CDR1 KGHSH and CDR2 LQKENI. The CDR3 DNA reads as TGTGCCAGCTCACCAGGCCCCCAAACCGGGACTAGCGGGACTCGCCAAAAGGACAATGAGCAGTTCTTC. Its translation is CASSPGPQTGTSGTRQKDNEQFF.

The chain carries TRBV2 and TRBJ1-2, with 8 bases aligning to TRBD1. Trimming at V came to 6 bases and at J to 6 bases, leaving 3 bases not matched to a gene. This CDR3 is 12 amino acids long. In germline, CDR1 is SNHLY, CDR2 FYNNEI. The CDR3 loop reads CASSETGDGYTF. The CDR3 region has the DNA TGTGCCAGCAGCGAGACAGGGGATGGCTACACCTTC.

The chain employs TRBV6-5 and TRBJ2-3, with unresolved D. CDR1 and CDR2 from the germline V gene are MNHEY and SVGAGI. The CDR3 runs 14 residues. The V end was cut by 6 bases, the J end by 2 bases, with 12 bases between. CDR3 residues: CASSRAVVTDTQYF. CDR3 sequence (DNA): TGTGCCAGCAGCCGCGCTGTGGTCACAGATACGCAGTATTTT.

The V gene is TRBV5-1, the J gene TRBJ1-5; TRBD1 matches 8 bases. The trim removed 4 bases at V and 7 bases at J, leaving 4 bases unmatched. The CDR3 contains 13 residues. CDR1 is SGHRS and CDR2 is YFSETQ in the germline V gene. The CDR3 DNA reads TGCGCCAGCAGCCCCGGACAGGGCCAGCCCCAGCATTTT. It is translated as CASSPGQGQPQHF.

The chain has TRBV6-5 and TRBJ1-1; D is possibly TRBD1 (6 bases). The CDR3 is 14 amino acids. The V gene lost 3 bases and the J gene lost 3 bases, with 11 bases spanning the gap. Germline CDR1 reads MNHEY; CDR2 reads SVGAGI. CDR3 in amino acids: CASSYKGGDTEAFF. The CDR3 region has the DNA TGTGCCAGCAGTTATAAGGGGGGGGACACTGAAGCTTTCTTT.

The V gene is TRBV4-3, the J gene TRBJ2-1; 7 bases align to TRBD2. This CDR3 region has 15 residues. Germline V gene sequence: CDR1 LGHNA, CDR2 YSLEER. V shed 0 bases, J shed 6 bases, and the junction held 5 bases outside the gene matches. The CDR3 reads CASSQEFWGGNEQFF. CDR3 bases: TGCGCCAGCAGCCAAGAATTTTGGGGGGGCAATGAGCAGTTCTTC.

This clone occurred once. This chain uses TRBV2 with TRBJ1-5; TRBD1 might be the D (5 bases). With 8 bases removed from V and 4 bases from J, the gap between germline ends came to 12 bases. Germline CDR1 is SNHLY and CDR2 is FYNNEI. The CDR3 runs to 13 residues. CDR3 DNA sequence: TGTGCCAGCCTGGTGACAGAAAATCAGCCCCAGCATTTT. It specifies CASLVTENQPQHF.

The chain links TRBV6-5 to TRBJ1-1, with TRBD1 as a possible D gene (5 bases). The germline V and J ends were trimmed by 6 bases and 4 bases, with 18 bases remaining between them. Germline CDR1 is MNHEY and CDR2 is SVGAGI. This CDR3 region has 15 residues. DNA for the CDR3: TGTGCCAGCAGCCCACCGGGACTTTCAGGCACTGAAGCTTTCTTT. Translating it yields CASSPPGLSGTEAFF.

The chain couples TRBV29-1 to TRBJ2-1; no definite D call. The CDR3 length is 10 residues. V was pared by 4 bases and J by 9 bases, with 7 bases between. Germline lookup yields CDR1 SQVTM and CDR2 ANQGSEA. CDR3 region: CSVGQSEQFF. The DNA for the CDR3 is TGCAGCGTTGGGCAATCTGAGCAGTTCTTC.